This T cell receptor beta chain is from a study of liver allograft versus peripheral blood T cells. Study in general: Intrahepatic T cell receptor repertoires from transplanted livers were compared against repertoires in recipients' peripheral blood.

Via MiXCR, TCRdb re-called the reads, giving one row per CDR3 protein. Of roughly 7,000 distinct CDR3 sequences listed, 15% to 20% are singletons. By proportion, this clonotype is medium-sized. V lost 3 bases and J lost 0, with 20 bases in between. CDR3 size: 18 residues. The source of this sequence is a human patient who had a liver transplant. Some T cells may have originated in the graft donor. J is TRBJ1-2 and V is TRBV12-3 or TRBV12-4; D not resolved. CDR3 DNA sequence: TGTGCCAGCAGTTTGGCGGCGTTAAGGGTGTACCCTAACTATGGCTACACCTTC. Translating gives CASSLAALRVYPNYGYTF.